This T cell receptor (beta chain) was sequenced for a study of cytotoxic CD8 clonotypes in ibrutinib-treated CLL. Libraries were prepared by immunoSEQ multiplex PCR; TCRdb keeps only in-frame clonotypes and omits some of them. The table lists about 300,000 clones, roughly two thirds of them singletons, with about 6.7% in the top ten. TCR beta libraries used approximately 2 micrograms of genomic DNA from cryopreserved PBMCs. CDR1 and CDR2 from the germline V gene are ENHRY and SYGVKD. The CDR3 runs 14 residues. Trimming took 3 bases from V and 5 from J, leaving 13 bases between them. This clonotype was obtained from a human donor with chronic lymphocytic leukemia. This chain connects TRBV10-3 to TRBJ2-5; D tentatively reads TRBD1 or TRBD2 (6 bases each). Specimen: PBMCs, collected after 36 months of ibrutinib treatment. CDR3 coding DNA: TGTGCCATCAGTGATAACGGGGGCGCGGAGACCCAGTACTTC. Protein: CAISDNGGAETQYF.